This record concerns one T cell receptor beta chain sequence. The data belong to a study of control samples from healthy donors and cancer patients. The CDR3 totals 14 residues. V was trimmed by 4 bases and J by 4 bases, leaving 11 bases between them. Germline CDR1 SGHRS, CDR2 YFSETQ. Measured with immunoSEQ multiplex PCR; TCRdb has only the in-frame clones, and not every one. The sample carries 150,000 to 200,000 clones, about 93% recorded once. V is TRBV5-1 and J is TRBJ1-4; D is undetermined. The clonotype was recovered from a woman aged 25-40 years in good health. Specimen: blood. As DNA, the CDR3 is TGCGCCAGCAGCCCGGGGAAAGTTAATGAAAAACTGTTTTTT. Protein product: CASSPGKVNEKLFF.